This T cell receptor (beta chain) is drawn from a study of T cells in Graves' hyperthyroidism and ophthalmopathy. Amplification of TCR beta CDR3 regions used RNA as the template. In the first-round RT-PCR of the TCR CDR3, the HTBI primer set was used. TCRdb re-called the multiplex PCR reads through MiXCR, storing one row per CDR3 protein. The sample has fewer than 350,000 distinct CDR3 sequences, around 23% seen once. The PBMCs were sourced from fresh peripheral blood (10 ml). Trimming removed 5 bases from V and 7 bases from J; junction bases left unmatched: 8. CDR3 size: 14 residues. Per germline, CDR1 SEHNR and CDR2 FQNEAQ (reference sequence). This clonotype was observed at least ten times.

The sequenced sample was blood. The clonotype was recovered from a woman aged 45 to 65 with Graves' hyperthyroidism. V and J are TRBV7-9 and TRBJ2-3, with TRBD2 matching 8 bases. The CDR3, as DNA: TGTGCCAGCAGCCTCCGGACTAGCATACATACGCAGTATTTT. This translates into CASSLRTSIHTQYF.